These 5 T cell receptor beta chains were all obtained from the same sample, sequenced in a study of T cell responses to AZD1222 COVID-19 vaccine. Measured with immunoSEQ multiplex PCR; TCRdb has only the in-frame clones, and not every one. The sample consists of about 110,000 clones, 88% of them appearing once. The source was peripheral blood, collected on day 0 of AZD1222 vaccination. The source of these receptors is an adult in good health.

This clone was seen once. V and J are TRBV5-1 and TRBJ1-1, with a possible D match to TRBD1 (6 bases). Germline V gives CDR1 SGHRS, CDR2 YFSETQ. The CDR3 runs to 14 residues. Trimming left V 4 bases short and J 4 bases short, with 14 bases between. The CDR3 region is CASSDIGGTTEAFF. The CDR3 nucleotides read TGCGCCAGCAGCGATATAGGGGGGACCACTGAAGCTTTCTTT.

CDR3 nucleotide sequence: TGCGCCAGCAGCCAAGTCGTACCAAACTATGGCTACACCTTC. Protein: CASSQVVPNYGYTF. This chain links TRBV4-1 with TRBJ1-2; D gene ambiguous. From germline, CDR1 is MGHRA and CDR2 YSYEKL. This CDR3 spans 14 amino acids. Trimming took off 1 base at V and 2 bases at J, with 8 bases between the two ends.

The CDR3 protein is CASSPRTAMGNEQFF. The CDR3 nucleotides are TGTGCCAGCAGCCCACGGACTGCGATGGGCAATGAGCAGTTCTTC. This chain joins TRBV7-9 and TRBJ2-1; D might be TRBD2 (5 bases). V lost 5 bases to trimming and J lost 6 bases, with 17 bases between them. The CDR3 is 15 amino acids. Germline values: CDR1 SEHNR, CDR2 FQNEAQ (reference sequence).

In this sample, this clone turned up once. The chain employs TRBV6-5 and TRBJ1-2, with 8 nucleotides matching TRBD1. The CDR3 is made up of 14 amino acids. Germline V CDR1 and CDR2: MNHEY, SVGAGI. J lost 7 bases, V lost 5 bases, and 9 bases had no gene match. The CDR3 DNA reads as TGTGCCAGCAGTCCTTGGACAGGGCAGGGTGGCTACACCTTC. Translated: CASSPWTGQGGYTF.

This chain joins TRBV18 and TRBJ2-7; 14 positions agree with TRBD2. Germline CDR1 KGHSH, CDR2 LQKENI. V trimming: 4 bases; J trimming: 7 bases; junction bases outside the gene matches: 9. CDR3 size: 16 residues. The CDR3 loop reads CASSHRTSGRITEQYF. The CDR3 nucleotides read TGTGCCAGCTCACACCGGACTAGCGGGAGGATAACAGAGCAGTACTTC. Full variable domain (missing parts from reference TRBV18 and TRBJ2-7): NAGVMQNPRHLVRRRGQEARLRCSPMKGHSHVYWYRQLPEEGLKFMVYLQKENIIDESGMPKERFSAEFPKEGPSILRIQQVVRGDSAAYFCASSHRTSGRITEQYFGPGTRLTVT.